This T cell receptor beta chain was obtained from a study of shared clonotypes between healthy human individuals. Overall study results and limits: Even with large depth, rarefaction showed that sorted-subset sequencing was incomplete.

About this clone: What it binds is unknown.

CD45RO-negative, CCR7-positively selected cells formed the naive CD8 fraction, excluding terminally differentiated effector memory CD45RA+ cells. The run depth of the assay was deep. TCRdb's copy holds only in-frame clones and misses some; the assay was immunoSEQ multiplex PCR. The table lists about 2 million clones, just under 95% of them singletons. This CDR3 is built from 13 residues. Germline V gene lookup returns CDR1 SGHRS and CDR2 YFSETQ. Trimming took off 3 bases at V and 8 bases at J, with 12 bases between the two ends. The chain recombines TRBV5-1 with TRBJ2-1; D might be TRBD2 (5 bases). The specimen was naive CD8+ T cells sorted from blood. This receptor was taken from a man aged 18 to 29 in good health. The CDR3: CASSWRPGDEQFF. The DNA for the CDR3 is TGCGCCAGCAGCTGGAGACCCGGGGATGAGCAGTTCTTC.